The clone carrying this TCR beta chain was found a few times. The antigen is unknown. Template switching created a universal primer site, and the cDNA included unique molecular identifiers. TCRdb analysed the 5' RACE reads with MiXCR anew, one entry per CDR3 protein. In the table there are 350,000 to 500,000 distinct CDR3 sequences, 18% of which are singletons. The data are from a study of identical twins. Findings and caveats of the study: Less excess twin sharing appeared in beta out-of-frame sequences. With abundant cord blood beta clonotypes, insertions were fewer; memory repertoires showed no such pattern. Modelling approaches yielded underestimates of out-of-frame TCR alpha sharing between monozygotic twins.

The CDR3 has 18 amino acids. With 0 bases clipped from V and 3 bases from J, the junction kept 10 bases outside the gene matches. The germline gives CDR1 SGHAT, CDR2 FQNNGV. V usage is TRBV11-2 and J usage is TRBJ2-5, with 10 bases aligning to TRBD2. The origin of this receptor is a man aged 50 or older in good health. Sequenced: naive T cells sorted from blood. CDR3 region: CASSLDRIAGGQKETQYF. CDR3 sequence (DNA): TGTGCCAGCAGCTTAGATCGGATAGCGGGGGGTCAGAAAGAGACCCAGTACTTC.